A single sample is the source of the 30 T cell receptor beta chains below, sequenced in a study of response to subunit inactivated influenza vaccine. Via MiXCR, TCRdb re-called the RT-PCR reads, giving one row per CDR3 protein. The sample includes over 150,000 distinct CDR3 sequences, roughly 10% of them seen just once. The sample was CD8+ T cells sorted from PBMCs, taken roughly 24 months after vaccination. The receptor set was obtained from a man aged 50 to 69 who received an inactivated influenza vaccine.

This clonotype appeared a few times. CDR3 DNA sequence: TGTGCCAGCAGTCCTGGAGGCCCGGGGAATGAGCAGTTCTTC. Translating it yields CASSPGGPGNEQFF. This chain joins TRBV12-3 or TRBV12-4 and TRBJ2-1, with D maybe TRBD2 (5 bases). The CDR3 is 14 amino acids. The germline V and J ends were trimmed by 5 bases and 7 bases, with 15 bases remaining between them.

The chain joins TRBV5-6 to TRBJ2-1, with a tentative D call TRBD2 (6 bases). The V gene's germline CDR1 is SGHDT and CDR2 YYEEEE. The CDR3 loop spans 13 amino acids. Trimming removed 4 bases from V and 12 bases from J, with 17 bases in between. CDR3 in DNA: TGTGCCAGCAGCCGATCGGACTACCTGTCGCAGTTCTTC. This translates into CASSRSDYLSQFF.

This clonotype was found a few times. The chain carries TRBV24-1 and TRBJ1-2; 7 bases match TRBD1. Germline values: CDR1 KGHDR, CDR2 SFDVKD. Unmatched junction bases numbered 9, after V lost 7 bases and J lost 5 bases. The CDR3 runs to 14 residues. The CDR3 coding sequence is TGTGCCACCAGCCCGGGGACAGTGCTTTATGGCTACACCTTC. Amino acids: CATSPGTVLYGYTF.

The chain employs TRBV25-1 and TRBJ2-3; D ambiguous. The germline V gene has CDR1 MGHDK and CDR2 SYGVNS. This CDR3 is 12 amino acids long. Between the trimmed V and J ends, which lost 6 bases and 0 bases, there was a span of 4 bases. The CDR3 DNA reads TGTGCCAGCAGGGACAGCACAGATACGCAGTATTTT. Its protein is CASRDSTDTQYF.

This rearrangement joins TRBV6-2 or TRBV6-3 to TRBJ1-5; D remains unclear. The CDR3 sequence is 12 residues long. CDR1 is MNHEY, CDR2 SVGEGT, per germline. V lost 4 bases to trimming and J lost 11 bases, with 12 bases between them. CDR3 region: CASSSGLSSQHF. The CDR3 DNA reads as TGTGCCAGCAGTTCAGGACTCTCTTCCCAGCATTTT.

As regards this clonotype: A much larger clone lies a single base off, so this may be a read error. The chain joins TRBV11-2 to TRBJ2-7; no clear D. CDR1 and CDR2 from the germline V gene are SGHAT and FQNNGV. This CDR3 has 11 residues. The V end was cut by 2 bases, the J end by 5 bases, with 4 bases between. For the CDR3, the DNA is TGTGCCAGCAGCTTATGGGACGAGCAGTACTTC. Translation gives CASSLWDEQYF. The complete variable domain, with remaining parts taken from reference TRBV11-2 and TRBJ2-7, reads EAGVAQSPRYKIIEKRQSVAFWCNPISGHATLYWYQQILGQGPKLLIQFQNNGVVDDSQLPKDRFSAERLKGVDSTLKIQPAKLEDSAVYLCASSLWDEQYFGPGTRLTVT.

The genes are TRBV11-2 and TRBJ2-7; D may be TRBD2 (6 bases). Trimming shortened V by 2 bases and J by 1 base, and 21 bases separated the two germline ends. This CDR3 has 18 residues. The germline V gene has CDR1 SGHAT and CDR2 FQNNGV. As DNA, the CDR3 is TGTGCCAGCAGCTTACACTCTTACGGGGGAGTGCCATCCTACGAGCAGTACTTC. Translated: CASSLHSYGGVPSYEQYF.

CDR3 protein: CSAPRGHEQFF. The CDR3 DNA reads as TGCAGTGCTCCCAGGGGCCATGAGCAGTTCTTC. This sequence joins TRBV20-1 and TRBJ2-1; tentative D call: TRBD1 (6 bases). In germline, CDR1 is DFQATT, CDR2 SNEGSKA (reference sequence). V gave up 5 bases and J gave up 8 bases, with 10 bases separating them. The CDR3 is 11 residues long.

The chain combines TRBV13 with TRBJ2-7; 10 bases fit TRBD1. This CDR3 comprises 16 residues. From germline, CDR1 is PRHDT and CDR2 FYEKMQ (reference sequence). Unmatched junction bases numbered 10, after V lost 5 bases and J lost 3 bases. The CDR3 coding sequence is TGTGCCAGCAGCCCACGGGACAGGGGCCCCGACTACGAGCAGTACTTC. Translating gives CASSPRDRGPDYEQYF.

The table lists this clonotype with a count of one. A junction boundary mismatches the germline segment, possibly from a read error. The rearrangement uses TRBV20-1 and TRBJ2-2, with D perhaps being TRBD1 or TRBD2 (5 bases each). Germline CDR1 and CDR2: DFQATT and SNEGSKA (reference sequence). CDR3 length: 17 residues. CDR3 sequence reads: CCARDPFGTENTGELFF. DNA for the CDR3: TGCTGTGCTAGAGATCCCTTCGGGACGGAGAACACCGGGGAGCTGTTTTTT.

The rearrangement joins TRBV25-1 to TRBJ1-3; D not resolved. CDR3 size: 11 residues. V was shortened by 4 bases and J by 7 bases, with 5 bases between the two germline ends. Germline values: CDR1 MGHDK, CDR2 SYGVNS. This CDR3 reads CASSVANTIYF. The CDR3 coding sequence is TGTGCCAGCAGTGTGGCGAACACCATATATTTT.

J is TRBJ2-7 and V is TRBV4-2, with 7 bases lining up with TRBD2. Germline CDR1 reads LGHNA; CDR2 reads YNFKEQ. V trimming: 0 bases; J trimming: 2 bases; junction bases outside the gene matches: 4. CDR3 size: 15 residues. Here the CDR3 reads CASSQEGGGPYEQYF. As DNA, the CDR3 is TGTGCCAGCAGCCAAGAGGGGGGGGGTCCCTACGAGCAGTACTTC.

This clonotype was counted only a few times. This chain links TRBV28 with TRBJ1-4; tentative D call: TRBD1 (6 bases). Germline CDR1 reads MDHEN; CDR2 reads SYDVKM. Between the trimmed V and J ends, which lost 8 bases and 4 bases, there was a span of 20 bases. CDR3 length equals 16 residues. DNA of the CDR3: TGTGCCAGCCTACCCCCAACAGGACAGTTTAATGAAAAACTGTTTTTT. Translating gives CASLPPTGQFNEKLFF.

This chain uses TRBV25-1 with TRBJ2-5; tentative D call: TRBD2 (6 bases). The length of the CDR3 is 14 residues. Trimming shortened V by 2 bases and J by 1 base, and 8 bases separated the two germline ends. Germline assignment: CDR1 MGHDK and CDR2 SYGVNS. For the CDR3, the DNA is TGTGCCAGCAGTGAACTAGCGAGCCAAGAGACCCAGTACTTC. It codes for CASSELASQETQYF.

This clonotype was counted only a few times. The J gene is TRBJ2-5, the V gene TRBV4-2, with 8 bases identical to TRBD2. With 0 bases clipped from V and 2 bases from J, the junction kept 5 bases outside the gene matches. The CDR3 contains 16 residues. Looked up from germline, CDR1 is LGHNA and CDR2 is YNFKEQ. CDR3 region: CASSQESGGQQETQYF. The CDR3 DNA reads TGTGCCAGCAGCCAAGAAAGCGGGGGTCAGCAAGAGACCCAGTACTTC.

The sample holds many counts of this clonotype. The chain joins TRBV20-1 to TRBJ2-7; 7 positions agree with TRBD2. Trimming removed 5 bases from V and 1 base from J; junction bases left unmatched: 11. Germline V gene data show CDR1 as DFQATT and CDR2 as SNEGSKA (reference sequence). There are 15 residues in the CDR3. In DNA, the CDR3 is TGCAGTGCTCGCCCAAGTAGCGGGTTATCCTACGAGCAGTACTTC. Its protein product is CSARPSSGLSYEQYF.

A few counts support this clonotype. The chain couples TRBV7-9 to TRBJ2-7; maybe TRBD1 (7 bases). Germline V gene sequence: CDR1 SEHNR, CDR2 FQNEAQ (reference sequence). Trimming took 5 bases from V and 2 from J, leaving 13 bases between them. This CDR3 comprises 14 residues. CDR3 protein: CASSGGGPTYEQYF. The CDR3 DNA reads as TGTGCCAGCAGCGGAGGGGGCCCCACCTACGAGCAGTACTTC.

This clonotype was seen ten or more times. The rearrangement links TRBV15 to TRBJ2-6, with D perhaps matching TRBD1 or TRBD2 (5 bases each). Germline-derived CDR1 and CDR2 are LNHNV and YYDKDF (reference sequence). CDR3 length: 16 amino acids. Deletions cut 3 bases from V and 0 bases from J, with 9 bases between. The CDR3 spells CATSRGRYSGANVLTF. DNA of the CDR3: TGTGCCACCAGCAGGGGACGGTACTCTGGGGCCAACGTCCTGACTTTC.

This clonotype has just a few counts. The V and J genes are TRBV29-1 and TRBJ2-7; D is possibly TRBD2 (6 bases). V shed 6 bases and J shed 3 bases, with 12 bases lying between them. The CDR3 is 12 amino acids. CDR1 and CDR2 (germline): SQVTM, ANQGSEA. The CDR3 is CSVGGSGYEQYF. The DNA of the CDR3 is TGCAGCGTCGGGGGATCAGGCTACGAGCAGTACTTC.

This clonotype was seen a few times. J is TRBJ2-7 and V is TRBV13; possible D gene TRBD2, 5 bases. This CDR3 region has 16 residues. Trimming removed 3 bases at V and 0 bases at J, with 15 bases between. Germline CDR1 PRHDT, CDR2 FYEKMQ (reference sequence). CDR3 region: CASSFGGRGSSYEQYF. The CDR3 coding sequence is TGTGCCAGCAGCTTCGGCGGACGGGGAAGCTCCTACGAGCAGTACTTC.

This clonotype came up a few times. DNA of the CDR3: TGTGCCAGCAGCCCGTCCGGGGTAACCTACAATGAGCAGTTCTTC. It specifies CASSPSGVTYNEQFF. The chain uses TRBV9 and TRBJ2-1, with D perhaps matching TRBD2 (5 bases). Germline CDR1 SGDLS, CDR2 YYNGEE. CDR3 size: 15 residues. V was cut by 4 bases and J by 2 bases, with 13 bases left in between.

The genes are TRBV6-2 or TRBV6-3 and TRBJ2-1; the D is unclear. The germline CDR1 and CDR2 sequences are MNHEY and SVGEGT. This CDR3 has 14 amino acids. Trimming removed 0 bases at V and 7 bases at J, with 10 bases between. The CDR3, as DNA: TGTGCCAGCAGTTACTCGGGCGTAGGGAATGAGCAGTTCTTC. It translates to CASSYSGVGNEQFF.

This clonotype turned up a few times. V and J are TRBV6-5 and TRBJ2-7, with a tentative D call TRBD1 (5 bases). V was pared by 0 bases and J by 7 bases, with 13 bases between. The germline V gene encodes CDR1 MNHEY and CDR2 SVGAGI. This CDR3 has 14 amino acids. Here the CDR3 reads CASSYSGQAWEQYF. The DNA for the CDR3 is TGTGCCAGCAGTTACTCCGGACAAGCCTGGGAGCAGTACTTC.

This clonotype was observed a few times. This sequence joins TRBV27 and TRBJ2-1, with 8 bases identical to TRBD2. The germline CDR1 and CDR2 sequences are MNHEY and SMNVEV (reference sequence). J lost 4 bases, V lost 3 bases, and 5 bases had no gene match. This CDR3 region has 15 residues. The CDR3 region has the DNA TGTGCCAGCAGTTTTGGTAGCGGGGTTTACAATGAGCAGTTCTTC. Amino acids: CASSFGSGVYNEQFF.

This clonotype was found a few times. This rearrangement joins TRBV7-8 to TRBJ1-5; D unresolved. Deletions cut 7 bases from V and 3 bases from J, with 10 bases between. The CDR3 covers 13 residues. Germline V lookup: CDR1 SGHVS, CDR2 FQNEAQ. The CDR3 DNA is TGTGCCAGCACCCTAGCGTTCAATCAGCCCCAGCATTTT. It encodes CASTLAFNQPQHF.

This clonotype was seen a few times. This rearrangement joins TRBV20-1 to TRBJ2-2; D unresolved. CDR3 size: 13 residues. V shed 2 bases and J shed 6 bases, with 10 bases lying between them. CDR1 DFQATT and CDR2 SNEGSKA come from the germline V gene (reference sequence). In DNA form, the CDR3 reads TGCAGTGCTAGACCCAGCTCGGCCGGGGAGCTGTTTTTT. Translated, it gives CSARPSSAGELFF.

This clonotype was seen only a few times. The rearrangement links TRBV11-1 to TRBJ2-1, with 14 bases identical to TRBD2. The CDR3 spans 19 residues. The V and J ends lost 4 bases and 4 bases, in that order; junction bases with no gene match: 12. Germline V gene data show CDR1 as SGHAT and CDR2 as FQDESV (reference sequence). CDR3 protein: CASSSSGTSGGINYNEQFF. CDR3 bases: TGTGCCAGCAGCTCCTCCGGGACTAGCGGGGGCATTAATTACAATGAGCAGTTCTTC.

This clonotype occurred a few times. The rearrangement links TRBV6-2 or TRBV6-3 to TRBJ1-1; no clear D gene. Germline CDR1 reads MNHEY; CDR2 reads SVGEGT. V was clipped by 5 bases and J by 3 bases, with 19 bases between them. The CDR3 covers 16 residues. The CDR3 DNA follows: TGTGCCAGCAGTAGAGGTCTCCCAGTTCCCGACACTGAAGCTTTCTTT. As protein: CASSRGLPVPDTEAFF.

This clonotype was seen a few times. One end of the junction varies from germline; a read error may be responsible. V and J are TRBV16 and TRBJ2-4; D uncertain. The CDR3 extends over 15 amino acids. Germline V gives CDR1 KGHSY, CDR2 FQNENV. This CDR3 is CASSPLEGAENIQYF. The CDR3 DNA follows: TGTGCCAGCAGCCCATTGGAAGGAGCCGAAAACATTCAGTACTTC.

This clonotype came up a few times. The chain is built from TRBV5-4 and TRBJ2-1, with D uncertain. Germline V gene data show CDR1 as SGHNT and CDR2 as YYREEE (reference sequence). The CDR3 sequence is 12 residues long. V gave up 0 bases and J gave up 9 bases, with 7 bases separating them. The CDR3 loop reads CASSLEGSEQFF. In DNA, the CDR3 is TGTGCCAGCAGCTTGGAAGGCTCTGAGCAGTTCTTC.